This is a list of T cell receptor beta chains from one sample in a study of human T cells and chemical hapten exposure. TCRdb ran MiXCR on the RACE reads and lists one entry per CDR3 protein. The repertoire holds about 380,000 distinct CDR3 sequences, with about 6% as singletons. Sequenced here: whole blood, sampled in connection with sensitization to the hapten diphenylcyclopropenone (DPC). The receptors shown here come from a woman aged 18-29 years with alopecia areata. Some clones in this sample may be carry-over from other donors' samples. Both conserved end residues are part of each CDR3. Fields, in order: V gene, J gene, clone size, D gene, CDR3 DNA, CDR3 protein. D genes are given only for firm matches. Size is stated for part of the rows, as once, few or many counts, or as a class when the clone is expanded.

v_call: TRBV28; j_call: TRBJ2-1; clone_size: many; d_call: NA; cdr3_nt: TGTGCCAGCAGTTTACAGGCTGTATACAATGAGCAGTTCTTC; cdr3_aa: CASSLQAVYNEQFF
v_call: TRBV11-2; j_call: TRBJ2-3; clone_size: NA; d_call: NA; cdr3_nt: TGTGCCAGCAGCTTACTGTACACAGATACGCAGTATTTT; cdr3_aa: CASSLLYTDTQYF
v_call: TRBV9; j_call: TRBJ2-3; clone_size: few; d_call: NA; cdr3_nt: TGTGCCAGCAGCGTATCTCCCATTTTCGGCACAGATACGCAGTATTTT; cdr3_aa: CASSVSPIFGTDTQYF
v_call: TRBV29-1; j_call: TRBJ2-1; clone_size: many; d_call: NA; cdr3_nt: TGCAGCGCAAATCGGTGGCAAACGGATGAGCAGTTCTTC; cdr3_aa: CSANRWQTDEQFF
v_call: TRBV7-2; j_call: TRBJ1-6; clone_size: NA; d_call: NA; cdr3_nt: TGTGCCAGCAGCTCCCTAGGGTATTCACCCCTCCACTTT; cdr3_aa: CASSSLGYSPLHF
v_call: TRBV4-3; j_call: TRBJ2-3; clone_size: many; d_call: NA; cdr3_nt: TGCGCCAGCAGCCAAGAGTCGGGGTCTAGAGCCGGTACGCAGTATTTT; cdr3_aa: CASSQESGSRAGTQYF
v_call: TRBV12-3/TRBV12-4; j_call: TRBJ2-2; clone_size: few; d_call: NA; cdr3_nt: TGTGCCGGCTCACGAGGCGCTCTGAACACCGGGGAGCTGTTTTTT; cdr3_aa: CAGSRGALNTGELFF
v_call: TRBV6-2/TRBV6-3; j_call: TRBJ2-1; clone_size: few; d_call: NA; cdr3_nt: TGTGCCAGCAGTTCCCTAGGACAGTACAATGAGCAGTTCTTC; cdr3_aa: CASSSLGQYNEQFF
v_call: TRBV6-5; j_call: TRBJ2-1; clone_size: NA; d_call: NA; cdr3_nt: TGTGCCAGCAGTTACTCGAATCCGGGTTTCACCTACAATGAGCAGTTCTTC; cdr3_aa: CASSYSNPGFTYNEQFF
v_call: TRBV20-1; j_call: TRBJ2-7; clone_size: few; d_call: NA; cdr3_nt: TGCAGTGCTCCCCCCTACGGGGGCCCCCCCGAGCAGTACTTC; cdr3_aa: CSAPPYGGPPEQYF
v_call: TRBV7-2; j_call: TRBJ1-5; clone_size: few; d_call: NA; cdr3_nt: TGTGCCAGCAGCTTACCGGGACAATCCGAATATAGCAATCAGCCCCAGCATTTT; cdr3_aa: CASSLPGQSEYSNQPQHF
v_call: TRBV6-2/TRBV6-3; j_call: TRBJ2-7; clone_size: few; d_call: NA; cdr3_nt: TGTGCCAGCAGGGGAACCTACGAGCAGTACTTC; cdr3_aa: CASRGTYEQYF
v_call: TRBV5-5; j_call: TRBJ2-7; clone_size: few; d_call: TRBD1; cdr3_nt: TGTGCCAGCAGCTCCTGGCGCAGGGGGCTTTCCTACGAGCAGTACTTC; cdr3_aa: CASSSWRRGLSYEQYF
v_call: TRBV5-4; j_call: TRBJ2-5; clone_size: NA; d_call: NA; cdr3_nt: TGTGCCAGCAGCCGGGCCTACCCTGAGGAGACCCAGTACTTC; cdr3_aa: CASSRAYPEETQYF
v_call: TRBV13; j_call: TRBJ2-5; clone_size: NA; d_call: NA; cdr3_nt: TGTGCCAGCAGCTACTCCGGGAGAGAAGGGGTTGAGACCCAGTACTTC; cdr3_aa: CASSYSGREGVETQYF
v_call: TRBV5-1; j_call: TRBJ2-3; clone_size: NA; d_call: NA; cdr3_nt: TGCGCCAGCAGCCCAACCGGCGGACTCCCCCCTGCGGATACGCAGTATTTT; cdr3_aa: CASSPTGGLPPADTQYF
v_call: TRBV12-3/TRBV12-4; j_call: TRBJ1-1; clone_size: many; d_call: TRBD1; cdr3_nt: TGTGCCAGCAGTTTGTTACAGGGGGAGGGCACTGAAGCTTTCTTT; cdr3_aa: CASSLLQGEGTEAFF
v_call: TRBV7-9; j_call: TRBJ2-2; clone_size: few; d_call: NA; cdr3_nt: TGTGCCAGCAGCGCGGACTCCGGGGAGCTGTTTTTT; cdr3_aa: CASSADSGELFF
v_call: TRBV12-3/TRBV12-4; j_call: TRBJ1-5; clone_size: NA; d_call: NA; cdr3_nt: TGTGCCAGCAGTTCAATGGGAGGGGGCAATCAGCCCCAGCATTTT; cdr3_aa: CASSSMGGGNQPQHF
v_call: TRBV4-2; j_call: TRBJ2-1; clone_size: many; d_call: TRBD2; cdr3_nt: TGTGCCAGCAGCCAAGACCCCGGGGGGGCCCATCGTGGGGATGAGCAGTTCTTC; cdr3_aa: CASSQDPGGAHRGDEQFF
v_call: TRBV7-9; j_call: TRBJ1-1; clone_size: NA; d_call: NA; cdr3_nt: TGTGCCAGCAGCGGAGCCGTGTTAGCTGGGGACACTGAAGCTTTCTTT; cdr3_aa: CASSGAVLAGDTEAFF
v_call: TRBV6-2/TRBV6-3; j_call: TRBJ1-5; clone_size: NA; d_call: NA; cdr3_nt: TGTGCCAGCAGGGCAGGCAATCAGCCCCAGCATTTT; cdr3_aa: CASRAGNQPQHF
v_call: TRBV20-1; j_call: TRBJ2-7; clone_size: few; d_call: NA; cdr3_nt: TGCAGTGCTAGAGAGGGGGGCGGAAGATCCTACGAGCAGTACTTC; cdr3_aa: CSAREGGGRSYEQYF
v_call: TRBV28; j_call: TRBJ1-2; clone_size: few; d_call: TRBD1; cdr3_nt: TGTGCCAGCCGGGACAGCTTTTTTGGCTACACCTTC; cdr3_aa: CASRDSFFGYTF